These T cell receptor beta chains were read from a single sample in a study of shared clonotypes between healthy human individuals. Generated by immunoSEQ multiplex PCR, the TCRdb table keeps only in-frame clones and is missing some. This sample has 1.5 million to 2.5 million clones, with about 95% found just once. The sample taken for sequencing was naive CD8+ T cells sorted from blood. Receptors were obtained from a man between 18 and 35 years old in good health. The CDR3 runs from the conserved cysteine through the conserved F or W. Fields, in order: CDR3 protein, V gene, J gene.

CDR3: CASSSGGNSPLHF; V: TRBV6-5; J: TRBJ1-6
CDR3: CSASGTQEQYF; V: TRBV20-1; J: TRBJ2-7
CDR3: CASSLAGVVQEQFF; V: TRBV7-6; J: TRBJ2-1
CDR3: CATRRTGSHEKLFF; V: TRBV27; J: TRBJ1-4
CDR3: CASSLVETGTDTQYF; V: TRBV7-9; J: TRBJ2-3
CDR3: CASSSVDYNEQFF; V: TRBV11-3; J: TRBJ2-1
CDR3: CAWSAGTDYGYTF; V: TRBV30; J: TRBJ1-2
CDR3: CASSPRVAETQYF; V: TRBV27; J: TRBJ2-5
CDR3: CASSPTGMRETQYF; V: TRBV27; J: TRBJ2-5
CDR3: CASSLGPGTPSSYEQYF; V: TRBV27; J: TRBJ2-7
CDR3: CASSPFGGSYEQYF; V: TRBV5-6; J: TRBJ2-7
CDR3: CASSKGTGGHLISYNEQFF; V: TRBV6-1; J: TRBJ2-1
CDR3: CASSLDRRESHYGYTF; V: TRBV11-2; J: TRBJ1-2
CDR3: CASSQDPGWIEKLFF; V: TRBV4-2; J: TRBJ1-4
CDR3: CASSVGPSYNEQFF; V: TRBV9; J: TRBJ2-1
CDR3: CASSLDGRPEAFF; V: TRBV5-4; J: TRBJ1-1
CDR3: CASSLEGTGPAYEQYF; V: TRBV27; J: TRBJ2-7
CDR3: CASSVGGSNYGYTF; V: TRBV9; J: TRBJ1-2
CDR3: CASSFRGPQPQHF; V: TRBV27; J: TRBJ1-5
CDR3: CASSVSDGSYEQYF; V: TRBV9; J: TRBJ2-7
CDR3: CASSPRLKGDTEAFF; V: TRBV4-1; J: TRBJ1-1
CDR3: CASSAARDGLTSQYF; V: TRBV11-1; J: TRBJ2-7
CDR3: CASSILDAGGYTF; V: TRBV19; J: TRBJ1-2
CDR3: CASIRQSLVPYEQYF; V: TRBV2; J: TRBJ2-7
CDR3: CASSVGLATEQFF; V: TRBV9; J: TRBJ2-1
CDR3: CASSFGGAYEQYF; V: TRBV11-3; J: TRBJ2-7
CDR3: CASSDYRLGRYEQYF; V: TRBV25-1; J: TRBJ2-7
CDR3: CASSLGDGISSYNEQFF; V: TRBV28; J: TRBJ2-1
CDR3: CASSSTNLQGAGANVLTF; V: TRBV7-3; J: TRBJ2-6
CDR3: CASITGGTEAFF; V: TRBV2; J: TRBJ1-1
CDR3: CASSYRDSNQPQHF; V: TRBV25-1; J: TRBJ1-5
CDR3: CASTGRGGTDTQYF; V: TRBV5-4; J: TRBJ2-3
CDR3: CAVGQGPYEQYF; V: TRBV27; J: TRBJ2-7
CDR3: CASSLGEDTQYF; V: TRBV5-4; J: TRBJ2-3
CDR3: CASSQRTSYEQYF; V: TRBV4-1; J: TRBJ2-7
CDR3: CASSLAGAIGTDTQYF; V: TRBV7-6; J: TRBJ2-3
CDR3: CASSEAVASRENNEQFF; V: TRBV6-1; J: TRBJ2-1
CDR3: CASSTGLLAEYVGEQFF; V: TRBV9; J: TRBJ2-1
CDR3: CASSPPGYYEQYF; V: TRBV11-2; J: TRBJ2-7
CDR3: CASSMGTSGSNEQFF; V: TRBV7-9; J: TRBJ2-1
CDR3: CASSLRGARVEGYTF; V: TRBV28; J: TRBJ1-2